Below are 14 T cell receptor beta chains sequenced from a single sample in a study of blood T cell repertoires in COVID-19. TCRdb's copy holds only in-frame clones and misses some; the assay was immunoSEQ multiplex PCR. The sample has some 400,000 clones, about 90% seen once. The material sequenced was PBMCs or T cells enriched from blood (not recorded which). The source of these receptors is a woman aged 30 to 39 who had recovered from COVID-19.

V and J are TRBV27 and TRBJ1-3; D not resolved. This CDR3 is built from 13 residues. The V end lost 4 bases, the J end lost 6 bases, and 10 bases lay between the germline ends. The germline V gene has CDR1 MNHEY and CDR2 SMNVEV (reference sequence). CDR3 sequence (DNA): TGTGCCAGCAGTTCCCACCACTCAAACACCATATATTTT. The encoded protein is CASSSHHSNTIYF.

The CDR3 loop reads CASSEGSRASTDTQYF. CDR3 sequence (DNA): TGTGCCAGCAGTGAAGGCAGCAGGGCTAGCACAGATACGCAGTATTTT. The rearrangement links TRBV2 to TRBJ2-3, with D perhaps matching TRBD1 (5 bases). The V gene's germline CDR1 is SNHLY and CDR2 FYNNEI. The CDR3 loop spans 16 amino acids. V lost 1 base, J lost 0 bases, and 11 bases lay in between.

This rearrangement joins TRBV7-9 to TRBJ2-6; the D gene is possibly TRBD2 (5 bases). The CDR3 contains 19 residues. The germline V gene encodes CDR1 SEHNR and CDR2 FQNEAQ (reference sequence). With 3 bases removed from V and 0 bases from J, the gap between germline ends came to 18 bases. The CDR3, as DNA: TGTGCCAGCAGCTTTGGGTTCCGGGGAACCAGCTCTGGGGCCAACGTCCTGACTTTC. Its translation is CASSFGFRGTSSGANVLTF.

The rearrangement links TRBV28 to TRBJ1-5, with D possibly matching TRBD1 (6 bases). The germline V and J ends were trimmed by 5 bases and 2 bases, with 16 bases remaining between them. Germline CDR1 reads MDHEN; CDR2 reads SYDVKM. The CDR3 is made up of 16 amino acids. The CDR3 DNA reads as TGTGCCAGCAGTCCCCGGGTAGGGGGGGGCAATCAGCCCCAGCATTTT. It specifies CASSPRVGGGNQPQHF.

This clone appeared a single time. This chain uses TRBV30 with TRBJ1-5, with 7 bases identical to TRBD1. The germline gives CDR1 GTSNPN, CDR2 SVGIG (reference sequence). With V trimmed by 1 base and J by 4 bases, 10 bases remained unmatched. The CDR3 covers 16 residues. The CDR3 reads CAWSATGLVENQPQHF. In DNA form, the CDR3 reads TGTGCCTGGAGTGCGACAGGGTTGGTGGAGAATCAGCCCCAGCATTTT. The variable domain in full, with the rest retrieved from reference TRBV30 and TRBJ1-5, is SQTIHQWPATLVQPVGSPLSLECTVEGTSNPNLYWYRQAAGRGLQLLFYSVGIGQISSEVPQNLSASRPQDRQFILSSKKLLLSDSGFYLCAWSATGLVENQPQHFGDGTRLSIL.

This clone was seen once. The chain uses TRBV7-3 and TRBJ2-1; TRBD2 agrees at 7 bases. The length of the CDR3 is 14 residues. The J segment lost 7 bases and the V segment lost 1 base, leaving 4 bases of the junction unmatched. Germline lookup yields CDR1 SGHTA and CDR2 FQGTGA. CDR3 sequence: CASSLMGTINEQFF. The DNA for the CDR3 is TGTGCCAGCAGCTTAATGGGGACTATAAATGAGCAGTTCTTC.

The V call is TRBV4-1, the J call TRBJ1-4; no reliable D call. CDR3 length equals 18 residues. Germline CDR1 is MGHRA and CDR2 is YSYEKL. V was clipped by 0 bases and J by 4 bases, with 18 bases between them. The CDR3 reads CASSQDLGPRVFNEKLFF. As DNA, the CDR3 is TGCGCCAGCAGCCAAGATCTAGGCCCCAGAGTCTTTAATGAAAAACTGTTTTTT.

This clone was picked up a small number of times. CDR3 in DNA: TGTGCCAGCAGCATAAGACAGGGGTTGGATTCACCCCTCCACTTT. Amino acid sequence: CASSIRQGLDSPLHF. The chain is built from TRBV11-1 and TRBJ1-6, with 8 nucleotides matching TRBD1. In germline, CDR1 is SGHAT, CDR2 FQDESV (reference sequence). This CDR3 region has 15 residues. With V trimmed by 5 bases and J by 8 bases, 8 bases remained unmatched.

This chain joins TRBV12-5 and TRBJ2-5; a weak D match, TRBD1 (6 bases). The CDR3 covers 16 residues. V was shortened by 1 base and J by 5 bases, with 17 bases between the two germline ends. Per the germline V gene, CDR1 is LGHNT and CDR2 is FRNRAP. CDR3 residues: CASGLGIQGLAETQYF. The DNA for the CDR3 is TGTGCTAGTGGTTTGGGCATACAGGGTCTCGCGGAGACCCAGTACTTC.

This clone was seen just once. J is TRBJ1-2 and V is TRBV10-3, with a weak D call TRBD1 (6 bases). The CDR3 sequence is 14 residues long. Looked up from germline, CDR1 is ENHRY and CDR2 is SYGVKD. V dropped 2 bases and J dropped 2 bases, with 9 bases sitting between them. CDR3 DNA: TGTGCCATCAGTGAGAATCAGGGGAACTATGGCTACACCTTC. It specifies CAISENQGNYGYTF.

The chain employs TRBV7-2 and TRBJ2-7; a weak D match, TRBD1 (6 bases). The CDR3 is made up of 17 amino acids. V gave up 5 bases and J gave up 0 bases, with 20 bases separating them. The germline CDR1 and CDR2 sequences are SGHTA and FQGNSA. The CDR3 DNA reads as TGTGCCAGCAGCCTATGGACAGATTGGGGGAGCTCCTACGAGCAGTACTTC. Protein product: CASSLWTDWGSSYEQYF.

The chain couples TRBV19 to TRBJ2-5, with 9 bases matching TRBD1. There are 14 residues in the CDR3. Germline V gene lookup returns CDR1 LNHDA and CDR2 SQIVND (reference sequence). With 5 bases clipped from V and 2 bases from J, the junction kept 3 bases outside the gene matches. The CDR3 is CASSPGQGQETQYF. The CDR3 DNA reads TGTGCCAGTAGTCCGGGACAGGGACAAGAGACCCAGTACTTC.

V is TRBV7-3 and J is TRBJ2-7, with D possibly being TRBD2 (5 bases). This CDR3 is built from 14 residues. In germline, CDR1 is SGHTA, CDR2 FQGTGA. V was shortened by 8 bases and J by 7 bases, with 21 bases between the two germline ends. CDR3 sequence (DNA): TGTGCCAGCGCCCTGGTCGGACCCACGGGAGAGCAGTACTTC. It specifies CASALVGPTGEQYF.

V and J are TRBV7-9 and TRBJ2-1; unclear D gene. This CDR3 has 14 residues. CDR1 and CDR2 (germline): SEHNR, FQNEAQ (reference sequence). Trimming took off 5 bases at V and 4 bases at J, with 12 bases between the two ends. The CDR3 coding sequence is TGTGCCAGCAGCCCAACGACTGGGTACAATGAGCAGTTCTTC. Its translation is CASSPTTGYNEQFF.